These 32 T cell receptor beta chains were all obtained from the same sample, sequenced in a study of OX40 agonist ivuxolimab in advanced cancers. The library was made by the immunoSEQ multiplex PCR assay. The clones in this table, taken by TCRdb from immuneACCESS, are in-frame only. Not every clone is retained; where verified, under half of the shortfall comes from an unresolved V gene, and the cause of the rest is unknown. Across this sample there are 55,000 to 80,000 clones, with under 95% seen only once. The ten largest clones represent 0.62% of the sample. The sample was CD4+ or CD8+ T cells sorted from blood, taken in a trial of the OX40 agonist ivuxolimab. All receptors come from an adult with an advanced solid tumor such as melanoma, head and neck, liver or kidney cancer.

The chain employs TRBV5-1 and TRBJ2-1, with TRBD2 matching over 8 bases. The CDR3 covers 15 residues. CDR1 is SGHRS, CDR2 YFSETQ, per germline. Germline trimming cut 7 bases from V and 0 bases from J; bases unmatched to any gene: 6. The CDR3 region has the DNA TGCGCCAGCGGGCGGGGGGACACCTCCTACAATGAGCAGTTCTTC. It yields the protein CASGRGDTSYNEQFF.

The V call is TRBV6-4, the J call TRBJ1-5; D gene unclear. CDR3 size: 15 residues. Germline values: CDR1 MRHNA, CDR2 SNTAGT. The V gene lost 7 bases and the J gene lost 6 bases, with 19 bases spanning the gap. The CDR3 is CASTRRRERAQPQHF. The DNA for the CDR3 is TGTGCCAGCACCCGACGGAGGGAGCGGGCTCAGCCCCAGCATTTT.

The chain couples TRBV20-1 to TRBJ2-5; a possible D gene is TRBD2 (5 bases). This CDR3 region has 11 residues. V lost 6 bases to trimming and J lost 5 bases, with 10 bases between them. Germline V lookup: CDR1 DFQATT, CDR2 SNEGSKA (reference sequence). CDR3 sequence (DNA): TGCAGTGCCCCCCGCGGGGAGACCCAGTACTTC. Translated, it gives CSAPRGETQYF.

V usage is TRBV5-1 and J usage is TRBJ1-2, with D unresolved. This CDR3 is 13 amino acids long. V shed 0 bases and J shed 5 bases, with 8 bases lying between them. CDR1 is SGHRS and CDR2 is YFSETQ in the germline V gene. In DNA, the CDR3 is TGCGCCAGCAGCTTGGATGGGTCTTATGGCTACACCTTC. Amino acid sequence: CASSLDGSYGYTF.

This clone was counted a single time. This sequence joins TRBV7-2 and TRBJ1-6, with D hard to call. V was pared by 2 bases and J by 14 bases, with 25 bases between. This CDR3 has 17 residues. Germline values: CDR1 SGHTA, CDR2 FQGNSA. CDR3 coding DNA: TGTGCCAGCAGCTTACTCGGACCGGGCAGTGGATTTATAACCCTCCACTTT. It yields the protein CASSLLGPGSGFITLHF.

The chain joins TRBV7-8 to TRBJ1-2; D ambiguous. CDR1 and CDR2 (germline): SGHVS, FQNEAQ. V lost 1 base, J lost 7 bases, and 4 bases lay in between. The CDR3 is 11 residues long. The CDR3 DNA is TGTGCCAGCAGCTTAGGGGCTGGCTACACCTTC. Amino acids: CASSLGAGYTF.

The chain employs TRBV5-1 and TRBJ2-5; 8 positions agree with TRBD1. J was trimmed by 1 base and V by 4 bases; bases with no gene match: 3. There are 14 residues in the CDR3. In germline, CDR1 is SGHRS, CDR2 YFSETQ. The CDR3 region has the DNA TGCGCCAGCAGCCTCGACAGGGGCCAAGAGACCCAGTACTTC. This gives the protein CASSLDRGQETQYF.

This chain connects TRBV10-3 to TRBJ2-7; the D gene is possibly TRBD2 (5 bases). Germline V gene data show CDR1 as ENHRY and CDR2 as SYGVKD. Trimming removed 6 bases at V and 6 bases at J, with 9 bases between. The CDR3 covers 11 residues. The CDR3 coding sequence is TGTGCCATCAGCCGGGATGGCGAGCAGTACTTC. This sequence encodes CAISRDGEQYF.

The chain links TRBV6-1 to TRBJ1-1; D is unresolved. This CDR3 region has 14 residues. The V and J ends lost 0 bases and 2 bases respectively, with 7 bases between them. The germline V gene has CDR1 MNHNS and CDR2 SASEGT. CDR3 sequence (DNA): TGTGCCAGCAGTGAAGCAGGAGGAAACACTGAAGCTTTCTTT. Amino acids: CASSEAGGNTEAFF.

The chain recombines TRBV7-6 with TRBJ1-3; D is perhaps TRBD1 (6 bases). V gave up 5 bases and J gave up 0 bases, with 14 bases separating them. Germline loops: CDR1 SGHVS, CDR2 FNYEAQ. The length of the CDR3 is 16 residues. Here the CDR3 reads CASSQQGLLSGNTIYF. CDR3 nucleotides: TGTGCCAGCAGCCAACAGGGCCTTCTCTCTGGAAACACCATATATTTT.

This rearrangement joins TRBV27 to TRBJ2-2; 7 positions match TRBD2. Germline trimming cut 6 bases from V and 5 bases from J; bases unmatched to any gene: 12. CDR3 length equals 16 residues. Germline V gives CDR1 MNHEY, CDR2 SMNVEV (reference sequence). Written as DNA, the CDR3 is TGTGCCAGCAGACTGACATTTGCGGGAGTTACCGGGGAGCTGTTTTTT. This translates into CASRLTFAGVTGELFF.

This clone was seen just once. The CDR3 reads CASSLAGGSTDTQYF. CDR3 nucleotides: TGTGCCAGCAGCTTAGCGGGGGGCTCCACAGATACGCAGTATTTT. The chain uses TRBV7-8 and TRBJ2-3; the D gene could be TRBD1 or TRBD2 (6 bases each). Germline V gene data show CDR1 as SGHVS and CDR2 as FQNEAQ. The CDR3 is 15 amino acids. V lost 0 bases to trimming and J lost 2 bases, with 9 bases between them.

The chain carries TRBV5-4 and TRBJ2-5; 8 nucleotides line up with TRBD1. The CDR3 covers 15 residues. J gave up 9 bases and V 0 bases, and 10 bases lay outside the gene matches. Germline loops: CDR1 SGHNT, CDR2 YYREEE (reference sequence). CDR3 in amino acids: CASSLEGQGRSAQYF. The CDR3 coding sequence is TGTGCCAGCAGCTTGGAAGGACAGGGCAGGTCGGCCCAGTACTTC. The variable domain in full, with the rest retrieved from reference TRBV5-4 and TRBJ2-5, is ETGVTQSPTHLIKTRGQQVTLRCSSQSGHNTVSWYQQALGQGPQFIFQYYREEENGRGNFPPRFSGLQFPNYSSELNVNALELDDSALYLCASSLEGQGRSAQYFGPGTRLLVL.

V is TRBV7-8 and J is TRBJ1-1, with D tentatively TRBD1 (6 bases). The V end was cut by 1 base, the J end by 11 bases, with 11 bases between. Germline values: CDR1 SGHVS, CDR2 FQNEAQ. The CDR3 sequence is 12 residues long. Written as DNA, the CDR3 is TGTGCCAGCAGCTTAGGGCCAGGGGAGGCTTTCTTT. This encodes CASSLGPGEAFF. The variable domain in full, completed from reference TRBV7-8 and TRBJ1-1, reads GAGVSQSPRYKVAKRGQDVALRCDPISGHVSLFWYQQALGQGPEFLTYFQNEAQLDKSGLPSDRFFAERPEGSVSTLKIQRTQQEDSAVYLCASSLGPGEAFFGQGTRLTVV.

This clone came up once. The rearrangement joins TRBV5-1 to TRBJ1-3, with 8 nucleotides matching TRBD1. The CDR3 consists of 18 residues. Germline V gene sequence: CDR1 SGHRS, CDR2 YFSETQ. J gave up 3 bases and V 0 bases, and 11 bases lay outside the gene matches. CDR3 sequence (DNA): TGCGCCAGCAGCTTGGAAGGGACAGGACGAGTAGGTGGAAACACCATATATTTT. The encoded protein is CASSLEGTGRVGGNTIYF.

The chain uses TRBV6-1 and TRBJ1-2; weak D call: TRBD1 (5 bases). Germline-derived CDR1 and CDR2 are MNHNS and SASEGT. The CDR3 totals 15 residues. V shed 5 bases and J shed 0 bases, with 13 bases lying between them. DNA of the CDR3: TGTGCCAGCAGTAACCAGGGCGGACCTAACTATGGCTACACCTTC. Translating gives CASSNQGGPNYGYTF.

The rearrangement uses TRBV6-6 and TRBJ2-5; possible D gene TRBD1, 6 bases. Looked up from germline, CDR1 is MNHNY and CDR2 is SVGAGI (reference sequence). This CDR3 has 14 amino acids. V gave up 6 bases and J gave up 10 bases, with 21 bases separating them. CDR3 amino acids: CASRPTGTPGVQYF. The CDR3 coding sequence is TGTGCCAGCAGGCCAACCGGGACACCCGGGGTCCAGTACTTC.

The chain couples TRBV19 to TRBJ2-6; 7 positions match TRBD1. The germline CDR1 and CDR2 sequences are LNHDA and SQIVND (reference sequence). The CDR3 contains 16 residues. V lost 8 bases and J lost 2; bases outside the gene matches: 9. The CDR3 region is CASAQETGTGANVLTF. DNA of the CDR3: TGTGCCAGTGCACAGGAGACAGGGACTGGGGCCAACGTCCTGACTTTC.

This sequence joins TRBV5-1 and TRBJ2-2; D gene unclear. V lost 0 bases and J 3 bases, leaving 9 bases between the germline ends. The CDR3 sequence is 15 residues long. The V gene's germline CDR1 is SGHRS and CDR2 YFSETQ. In nucleotides, the CDR3 is TGCGCCAGCAGCTTGGTGAGGACGGACACCGGGGAGCTGTTTTTT. Its translation: CASSLVRTDTGELFF. Full variable domain (rest looked up from reference TRBV5-1 and TRBJ2-2): KAGVTQTPRYLIKTRGQQVTLSCSPISGHRSVSWYQQTPGQGLQFLFEYFSETQRNKGNFPGRFSGRQFSNSRSEMNVSTLELGDSALYLCASSLVRTDTGELFFGEGSRLTVL.

This rearrangement joins TRBV29-1 to TRBJ2-3; TRBD1 agrees at 10 bases. Germline loops: CDR1 SQVTM, CDR2 ANQGSEA. The CDR3 has 14 amino acids. V dropped 7 bases and J dropped 2; count of bases not matched to a gene: 6. The CDR3, as DNA: TGCAGCGGAACCGGGACAGGGGACACAGATACGCAGTATTTT. As protein: CSGTGTGDTDTQYF.

The chain uses TRBV6-1 and TRBJ1-1; no definite D call. V dropped 7 bases and J dropped 5 bases, with 5 bases sitting between them. CDR1 is MNHNS, CDR2 SASEGT, per germline. The CDR3 covers 10 residues. DNA for the CDR3: TGTGCCAGCATCGGGACTGAAGCTTTCTTT. It specifies CASIGTEAFF.

The chain couples TRBV10-1 to TRBJ2-1; D unresolved. Germline loops: CDR1 WNHNN, CDR2 SYGVQD (reference sequence). V was pared by 3 bases and J by 6 bases, with 12 bases between. The CDR3 sequence is 14 residues long. CDR3 sequence (DNA): TGCGCCAGCAGTGAATTGCAAGGGTCCAATGAGCAGTTCTTC. It yields the protein CASSELQGSNEQFF.

This chain connects TRBV18 to TRBJ2-1; 10 nucleotides line up with TRBD2. V shed 3 bases and J 4 bases; nucleotides not matched to a gene: 6. CDR1 and CDR2 from the germline V gene are KGHSH and LQKENI. This CDR3 contains 16 residues. CDR3 region: CASSPPGLANYNEQFF. The CDR3 bases are TGTGCCAGCTCACCCCCGGGACTAGCGAATTACAATGAGCAGTTCTTC.

The chain couples TRBV19 to TRBJ1-2; 8 bases are shared with TRBD1. This CDR3 spans 12 amino acids. Germline values: CDR1 LNHDA, CDR2 SQIVND (reference sequence). The J segment lost 5 bases and the V segment lost 4 bases, leaving 0 bases of the junction unmatched. CDR3 loop: CASSRQGYGYTF. Written as DNA, the CDR3 is TGTGCCAGTAGTAGACAGGGGTATGGCTACACCTTC. Together with reference TRBV19 and TRBJ1-2, the CDR3 gives the full variable domain: DGGITQSPKYLFRKEGQNVTLSCEQNLNHDAMYWYRQDPGQGLRLIYYSQIVNDFQKGDIAEGYSVSREKKESFPLTVTSAQKNPTAFYLCASSRQGYGYTFGSGTRLTVV.

This chain links TRBV7-9 with TRBJ2-5, with D unresolved. From germline, CDR1 is SEHNR and CDR2 FQNEAQ (reference sequence). The CDR3 covers 13 residues. The V and J ends lost 8 bases and 1 base respectively, with 11 bases between them. CDR3 DNA: TGTGCCAGCGTACCAGCCCTCCAAGAGACCCAGTACTTC. Its protein is CASVPALQETQYF.

This chain uses TRBV5-4 with TRBJ2-2, with D possibly matching TRBD1 (6 bases). The germline V gene has CDR1 SGHNT and CDR2 YYREEE (reference sequence). Between the trimmed V and J ends, which lost 0 bases and 2 bases, there was a span of 8 bases. The CDR3 loop spans 15 amino acids. This chain's CDR3 is CASSLEGGNTGELFF. In DNA form, the CDR3 reads TGTGCCAGCAGCTTGGAAGGGGGTAACACCGGGGAGCTGTTTTTT. Filled out from reference TRBV5-4 and TRBJ2-2, the complete variable domain reads ETGVTQSPTHLIKTRGQQVTLRCSSQSGHNTVSWYQQALGQGPQFIFQYYREEENGRGNFPPRFSGLQFPNYSSELNVNALELDDSALYLCASSLEGGNTGELFFGEGSRLTVL.

The chain recombines TRBV7-3 with TRBJ2-1, with 7 bases that match TRBD1. The CDR3 is made up of 13 amino acids. The V and J ends lost 5 bases and 6 bases, in that order; junction bases with no gene match: 4. CDR1 and CDR2 from the germline V gene are SGHTA and FQGTGA. The CDR3 loop is CASSPGQVNEQFF. DNA of the CDR3: TGTGCCAGCAGCCCCGGACAGGTCAATGAGCAGTTCTTC.

The chain has TRBV5-4 and TRBJ2-2, with D tentatively TRBD1 or TRBD2 (5 bases each). Germline CDR1 is SGHNT and CDR2 is YYREEE (reference sequence). This CDR3 is built from 15 residues. Between the trimmed V and J ends, which lost 4 bases and 2 bases, there was a span of 12 bases. In DNA form, the CDR3 reads TGTGCCAGCAGCACGGGACCGGGAAACACCGGGGAGCTGTTTTTT. It encodes CASSTGPGNTGELFF.

The CDR3 reads CASSSHAGTRLTGELFF. The CDR3 DNA reads TGTGCCAGCAGCTCCCACGCCGGGACTAGACTGACCGGGGAGCTGTTTTTT. This chain uses TRBV11-3 with TRBJ2-2; 8 bases are a match to TRBD2. The V segment lost 4 bases and the J segment 5 bases; nucleotides outside the gene matches: 12. CDR3 length equals 17 residues. From germline, CDR1 is SGHNT and CDR2 YENEEA.

The CDR3 here is CAISESGGGEAFF. CDR3 DNA: TGTGCCATCAGTGAGTCAGGGGGGGGAGAAGCTTTCTTT. This chain links TRBV10-3 with TRBJ1-1; D might be TRBD1 (6 bases). Germline values: CDR1 ENHRY, CDR2 SYGVKD. The CDR3 covers 13 residues. The germline V and J ends were trimmed by 0 bases and 8 bases, with 10 bases remaining between them.

The chain links TRBV5-1 to TRBJ1-1; D gene uncertain. Looked up from germline, CDR1 is SGHRS and CDR2 is YFSETQ. The ends were cut back, 1 base at V and 4 bases at J, with 8 bases in the middle. The CDR3 is 13 residues long. The CDR3 is CASSLTRATEAFF. The CDR3 nucleotides read TGCGCCAGCAGCTTGACGCGCGCCACTGAAGCTTTCTTT. Filled out from reference TRBV5-1 and TRBJ1-1, the complete variable domain reads KAGVTQTPRYLIKTRGQQVTLSCSPISGHRSVSWYQQTPGQGLQFLFEYFSETQRNKGNFPGRFSGRQFSNSRSEMNVSTLELGDSALYLCASSLTRATEAFFGQGTRLTVV.

The genes are TRBV19 and TRBJ2-3, with 9 bases fitting TRBD1. The length of the CDR3 is 14 residues. The germline V gene has CDR1 LNHDA and CDR2 SQIVND (reference sequence). V was clipped by 7 bases and J by 5 bases; unmatched bases: 7. The CDR3 DNA is TGTGCCAGTACCGGGACAGGGAAGGGAGATACGCAGTATTTT. This sequence encodes CASTGTGKGDTQYF.